These 14 T cell receptor beta chains were all obtained from the same sample, sequenced in a study of cytomegalovirus exposure and HLA in healthy donors. Primers: 60 Vbeta forward and 13 Jbeta reverse. Profiling relied on immunoSEQ multiplex PCR, and the TCRdb table lists in-frame clones only, not all of them. This sample has 95,000 to 150,000 clones; over 60% occur once, and the top ten carry over 1.5%. The sample comprised PBMCs. The receptors stem from a man aged 18 to 29 in good health and CMV-seronegative.

The V and J genes are TRBV7-6 and TRBJ2-7; 8 nucleotides match TRBD1. Germline V CDR1 and CDR2: SGHVS, FNYEAQ. There are 13 residues in the CDR3. The J segment lost 3 bases and the V segment lost 5 bases, leaving 3 bases of the junction unmatched. The CDR3 nucleotides read TGTGCCAGCAGCCAGGACAGGGACTACGAGCAGTACTTC. Its protein product is CASSQDRDYEQYF.

The rearrangement joins TRBV19 to TRBJ2-5, with 10 bases fitting TRBD2. J lost 5 bases, V lost 1 base, and 10 bases had no gene match. The germline gives CDR1 LNHDA, CDR2 SQIVND (reference sequence). This CDR3 has 17 residues. CDR3 DNA: TGTGCCAGTAGTATAGGGCTAGCGGGGGACCCGAGGGAGACCCAGTACTTC. This codes for CASSIGLAGDPRETQYF.

This chain links TRBV27 with TRBJ2-7; 8 nucleotides align to TRBD2. Germline assignment: CDR1 MNHEY and CDR2 SMNVEV (reference sequence). J was trimmed by 3 bases and V by 2 bases; bases with no gene match: 0. CDR3 length: 13 amino acids. The chain's CDR3 is CASSLREGYEQYF. In DNA form, the CDR3 reads TGTGCCAGCAGTTTACGGGAGGGCTACGAGCAGTACTTC.

This clone was picked up a small number of times. The chain employs TRBV12-5 and TRBJ1-1; D is perhaps TRBD1 (6 bases). CDR3 length: 13 amino acids. The V gene's germline CDR1 is LGHNT and CDR2 FRNRAP. The V end was cut by 7 bases, the J end by 4 bases, with 13 bases between. The CDR3 region is CASAPTGTTEAFF. CDR3 in DNA: TGTGCTAGTGCCCCGACAGGAACCACTGAAGCTTTCTTT.

This clone was observed a few times. The J gene is TRBJ2-1, the V gene TRBV2; 9 positions agree with TRBD2. V dropped 10 bases and J dropped 10; count of bases not matched to a gene: 5. Germline V lookup: CDR1 SNHLY, CDR2 FYNNEI. The CDR3 is made up of 11 amino acids. As DNA, the CDR3 is TGTGCCAAAAAGCTAGCGGGGGAGCAGTTCTTC. Translated: CAKKLAGEQFF.

The chain joins TRBV6-1 to TRBJ2-2; a weak D match, TRBD2 (5 bases). V was clipped by 2 bases and J by 8 bases, with 12 bases between them. Germline CDR1 and CDR2: MNHNS and SASEGT. The CDR3 contains 14 residues. The DNA of the CDR3 is TGTGCCAGCAGTGAATCGAGGGTCGTTGGGGAGCTGTTTTTT. Translation gives CASSESRVVGELFF.

The table lists this clone with a few counts. The sample carries other DNA sequences with the same CDR3. This chain joins TRBV7-9 and TRBJ2-3; tentatively, D is TRBD2 (6 bases). The CDR3 is made up of 14 amino acids. Per the germline V gene, CDR1 is SEHNR and CDR2 is FQNEAQ (reference sequence). Between the trimmed V and J ends, which lost 0 bases and 3 bases, there was a span of 7 bases. CDR3 bases: TGTGCCAGCAGCTTAGCGGGAGGAACAGATACGCAGTATTTT. Translating it yields CASSLAGGTDTQYF.

The gene calls are TRBV5-1 and TRBJ2-1; no reliable D call. Germline values: CDR1 SGHRS, CDR2 YFSETQ. Trimming took 0 bases from V and 6 from J, leaving 7 bases between them. The CDR3 runs to 13 residues. The CDR3 DNA reads TGCGCCAGCAGCTTGGATGTGGCCAATGAGCAGTTCTTC. It translates to CASSLDVANEQFF.

The V gene is TRBV9, the J gene TRBJ2-2, with no clear D. Germline V gene sequence: CDR1 SGDLS, CDR2 YYNGEE. The CDR3 has 13 residues. The V end lost 4 bases, the J end lost 1 base, and 5 bases lay between the germline ends. CDR3 in amino acids: CASSPQNTGELFF. The CDR3 region has the DNA TGTGCCAGCAGCCCCCAGAACACCGGGGAGCTGTTTTTT.

The chain joins TRBV5-1 to TRBJ2-2, with 7 bases fitting TRBD1. Germline CDR1 and CDR2: SGHRS and YFSETQ. The CDR3 totals 16 residues. V trimming: 3 bases; J trimming: 3 bases; junction bases outside the gene matches: 8. The CDR3: CASSSRDSRYTGELFF. Here the CDR3 DNA reads TGCGCCAGCAGCTCACGGGACAGCCGATACACCGGGGAGCTGTTTTTT.

This clone was counted only a few times. The chain combines TRBV6-5 with TRBJ1-1; possible D gene TRBD1, 5 bases. With 5 bases removed from V and 5 bases from J, the gap between germline ends came to 12 bases. Germline V gene data show CDR1 as MNHEY and CDR2 as SVGAGI. The CDR3 length is 13 residues. The CDR3 nucleotides are TGTGCCAGCAGTATGGGGGGTGGGACTGAAGCTTTCTTT. This sequence encodes CASSMGGGTEAFF.

V is TRBV10-3 and J is TRBJ1-1; D not resolved. The CDR3 loop spans 14 amino acids. Trimming took 6 bases from V and 0 from J, leaving 11 bases between them. Germline CDR1 reads ENHRY; CDR2 reads SYGVKD. The CDR3 DNA is TGTGCCATCAGGGAGCGGGAACTGAACACTGAAGCTTTCTTT. Translation: CAIRERELNTEAFF.

This chain connects TRBV5-1 to TRBJ1-3; a weak D match, TRBD1 (6 bases). In germline, CDR1 is SGHRS, CDR2 YFSETQ. Trimming left V 5 bases short and J 0 bases short, with 6 bases between. The CDR3 is 13 amino acids. CDR3 amino acids: CASRDSSGNTIYF. In DNA form, the CDR3 reads TGCGCCAGCAGGGACAGCTCTGGAAACACCATATATTTT. Combining the CDR3 with reference TRBV5-1 and TRBJ1-3 gives the whole variable domain KAGVTQTPRYLIKTRGQQVTLSCSPISGHRSVSWYQQTPGQGLQFLFEYFSETQRNKGNFPGRFSGRQFSNSRSEMNVSTLELGDSALYLCASRDSSGNTIYFGEGSWLTVV.

V gene TRBV18 combines with J gene TRBJ1-2, with a possible D match to TRBD1 (6 bases). The V gene's germline CDR1 is KGHSH and CDR2 LQKENI. The length of the CDR3 is 15 residues. The V gene lost 6 bases and the J gene lost 5 bases, with 19 bases spanning the gap. CDR3 protein: CASSTRGKVGYGYTF. CDR3 sequence (DNA): TGTGCCAGCTCCACCAGGGGCAAAGTTGGATATGGCTACACCTTC.